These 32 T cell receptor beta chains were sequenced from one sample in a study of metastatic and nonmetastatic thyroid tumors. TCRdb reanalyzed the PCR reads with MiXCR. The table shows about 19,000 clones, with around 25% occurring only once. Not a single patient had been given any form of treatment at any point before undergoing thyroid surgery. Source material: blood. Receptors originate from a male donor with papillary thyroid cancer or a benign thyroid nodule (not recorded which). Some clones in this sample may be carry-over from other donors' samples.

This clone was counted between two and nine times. This CDR3 is CASSRGQGTGELFF. CDR3 in DNA: TGTGCCAGCAGCCGGGGACAGGGGACCGGGGAGCTGTTTTTT. This chain connects TRBV11-2 to TRBJ2-2; TRBD1 matches 10 bases. CDR3 length: 14 amino acids. V lost 5 bases, J lost 5 bases, and 2 bases stayed unmatched. Germline loops: CDR1 SGHAT, CDR2 FQNNGV.

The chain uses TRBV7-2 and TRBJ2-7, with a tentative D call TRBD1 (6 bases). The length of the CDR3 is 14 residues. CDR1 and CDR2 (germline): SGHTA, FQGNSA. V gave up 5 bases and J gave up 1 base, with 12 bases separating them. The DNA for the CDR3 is TGTGCCAGCAGCCCGACAGGACCTTCCTACGAGCAGTACTTC. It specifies CASSPTGPSYEQYF. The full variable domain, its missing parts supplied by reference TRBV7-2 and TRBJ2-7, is GAGVSQSPSNKVTEKGKDVELRCDPISGHTALYWYRQSLGQGLEFLIYFQGNSAPDKSGLPSDRFSAERTGGSVSTLTIQRTQQEDSAVYLCASSPTGPSYEQYFGPGTRLTVT.

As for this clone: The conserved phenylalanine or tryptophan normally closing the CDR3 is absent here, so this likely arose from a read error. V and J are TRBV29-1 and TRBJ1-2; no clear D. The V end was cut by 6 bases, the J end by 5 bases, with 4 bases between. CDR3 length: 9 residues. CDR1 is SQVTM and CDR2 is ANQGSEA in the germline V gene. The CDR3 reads CSVEYGYTL. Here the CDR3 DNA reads TGCAGCGTGGAATATGGCTACACCTTA.

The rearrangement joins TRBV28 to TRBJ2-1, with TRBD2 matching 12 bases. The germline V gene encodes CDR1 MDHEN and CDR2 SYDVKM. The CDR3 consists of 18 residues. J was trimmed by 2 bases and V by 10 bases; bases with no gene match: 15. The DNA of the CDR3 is TGTGCCATCTCGGGGACTAGCGGGTCCGTACCGACCTACAATGAGCAGTTCTTC. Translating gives CAISGTSGSVPTYNEQFF.

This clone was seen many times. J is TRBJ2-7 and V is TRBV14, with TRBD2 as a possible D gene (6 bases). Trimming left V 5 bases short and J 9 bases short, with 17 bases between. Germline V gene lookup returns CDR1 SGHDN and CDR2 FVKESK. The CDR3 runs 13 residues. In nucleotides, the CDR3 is TGTGCCAGCAGCTTCCGGGGGTCCTGGGCGCAGTACTTC. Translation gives CASSFRGSWAQYF.

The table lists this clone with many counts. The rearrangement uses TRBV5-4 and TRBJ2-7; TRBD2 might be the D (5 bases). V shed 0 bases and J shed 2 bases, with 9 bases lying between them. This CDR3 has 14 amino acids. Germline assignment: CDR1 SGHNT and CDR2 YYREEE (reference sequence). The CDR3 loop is CASSLERTPYEQYF. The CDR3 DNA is TGTGCCAGCAGCTTGGAGCGGACCCCCTACGAGCAGTACTTC.

CDR3 DNA sequence: TGCAGTGCCCCTGTGGGCAGGGGGTTAGGGACTGAAGCTTTCTTT. It encodes CSAPVGRGLGTEAFF. V gene TRBV20-1 combines with J gene TRBJ1-1, with TRBD1 identical over 7 bases. The ends lost 6 bases at V and 5 bases at J; junction bases unmatched: 15. In germline, CDR1 is DFQATT, CDR2 SNEGSKA (reference sequence). The CDR3 has 15 residues.

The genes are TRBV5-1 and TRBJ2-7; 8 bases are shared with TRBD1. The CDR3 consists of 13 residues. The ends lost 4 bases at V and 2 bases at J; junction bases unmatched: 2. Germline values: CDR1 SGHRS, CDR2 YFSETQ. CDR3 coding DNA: TGCGCCAGCAGCCCGGACAGGGCCTACGAGCAGTACTTC. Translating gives CASSPDRAYEQYF.

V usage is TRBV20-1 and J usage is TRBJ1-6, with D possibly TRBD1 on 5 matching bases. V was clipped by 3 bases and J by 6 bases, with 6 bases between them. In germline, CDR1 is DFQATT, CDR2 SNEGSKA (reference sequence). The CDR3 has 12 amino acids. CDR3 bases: TGCAGTGCTAGTGGGGGTAATTCACCCCTCCACTTT. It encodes CSASGGNSPLHF.

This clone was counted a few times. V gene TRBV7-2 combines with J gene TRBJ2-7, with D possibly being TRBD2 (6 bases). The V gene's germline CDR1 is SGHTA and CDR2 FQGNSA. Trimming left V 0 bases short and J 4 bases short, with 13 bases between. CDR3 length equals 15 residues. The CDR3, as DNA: TGTGCCAGCAGCTTAGCCCCTCGGGAGTATTACGAGCAGTACTTC. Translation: CASSLAPREYYEQYF.

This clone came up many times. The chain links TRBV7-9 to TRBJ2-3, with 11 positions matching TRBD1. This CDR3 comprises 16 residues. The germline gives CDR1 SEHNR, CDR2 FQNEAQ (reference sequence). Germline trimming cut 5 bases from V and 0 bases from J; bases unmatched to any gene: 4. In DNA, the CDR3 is TGTGCCAGCAGCGGAGGGACAGGGGGAAGCACAGATACGCAGTATTTT. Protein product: CASSGGTGGSTDTQYF.

The CDR3 spells CASSLDQRVGYTF. CDR3 nucleotides: TGTGCCAGCAGCTTAGATCAAAGGGTTGGCTACACCTTC. The chain combines TRBV11-3 with TRBJ1-2, with D hard to call. V gave up 0 bases and J gave up 7 bases, with 9 bases separating them. The germline CDR1 and CDR2 sequences are SGHNT and YENEEA. The CDR3 consists of 13 residues. Combining the CDR3 with reference TRBV11-3 and TRBJ1-2 gives the whole variable domain EAGVVQSPRYKIIEKKQPVAFWCNPISGHNTLYWYLQNLGQGPELLIRYENEEAVDDSQLPKDRFSAERLKGVDSTLKIQPAELGDSAVYLCASSLDQRVGYTFGSGTRLTVV.

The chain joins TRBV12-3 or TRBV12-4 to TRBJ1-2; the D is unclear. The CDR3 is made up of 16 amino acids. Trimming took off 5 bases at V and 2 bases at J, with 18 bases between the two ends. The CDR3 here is CASSPRSRTGNYGYTF. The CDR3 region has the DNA TGTGCCAGCAGTCCACGATCCCGAACGGGGAACTATGGCTACACCTTC.

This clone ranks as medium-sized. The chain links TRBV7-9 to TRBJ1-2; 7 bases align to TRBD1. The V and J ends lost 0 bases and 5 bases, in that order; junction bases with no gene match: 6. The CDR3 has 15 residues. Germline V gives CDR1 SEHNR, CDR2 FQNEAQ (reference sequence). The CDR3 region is CASSLAGTVRYGYTF. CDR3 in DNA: TGTGCCAGCAGCTTAGCGGGGACAGTGAGATATGGCTACACCTTC.

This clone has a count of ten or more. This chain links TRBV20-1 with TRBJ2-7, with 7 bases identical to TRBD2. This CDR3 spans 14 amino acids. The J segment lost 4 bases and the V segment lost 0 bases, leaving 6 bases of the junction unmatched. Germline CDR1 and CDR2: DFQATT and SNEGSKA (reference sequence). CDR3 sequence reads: CSARDFRGSYEQYF. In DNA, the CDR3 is TGCAGTGCTAGAGATTTTCGCGGGAGTTACGAGCAGTACTTC.

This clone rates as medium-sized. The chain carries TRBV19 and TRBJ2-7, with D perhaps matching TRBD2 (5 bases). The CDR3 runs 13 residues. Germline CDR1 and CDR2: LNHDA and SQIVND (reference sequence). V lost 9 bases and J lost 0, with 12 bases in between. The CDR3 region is CASRLGSSYEQYF. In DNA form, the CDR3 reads TGTGCCAGCCGATTGGGGAGCTCCTACGAGCAGTACTTC.

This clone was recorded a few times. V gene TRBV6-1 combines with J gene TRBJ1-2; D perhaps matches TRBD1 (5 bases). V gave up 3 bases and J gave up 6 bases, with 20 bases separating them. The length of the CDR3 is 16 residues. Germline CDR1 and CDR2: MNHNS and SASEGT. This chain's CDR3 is CASSEIGTRTVNGYTF. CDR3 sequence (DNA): TGTGCCAGCAGTGAGATTGGGACGAGGACCGTCAATGGCTACACCTTC.

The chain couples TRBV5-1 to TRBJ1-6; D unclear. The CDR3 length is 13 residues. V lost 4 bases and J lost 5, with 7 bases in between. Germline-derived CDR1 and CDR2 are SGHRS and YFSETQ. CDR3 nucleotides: TGCGCCAGCAGCGAAGGCGATAATTCACCCCTCCACTTT. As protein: CASSEGDNSPLHF. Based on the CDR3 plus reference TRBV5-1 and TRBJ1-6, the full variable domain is KAGVTQTPRYLIKTRGQQVTLSCSPISGHRSVSWYQQTPGQGLQFLFEYFSETQRNKGNFPGRFSGRQFSNSRSEMNVSTLELGDSALYLCASSEGDNSPLHFGNGTRLTVT.

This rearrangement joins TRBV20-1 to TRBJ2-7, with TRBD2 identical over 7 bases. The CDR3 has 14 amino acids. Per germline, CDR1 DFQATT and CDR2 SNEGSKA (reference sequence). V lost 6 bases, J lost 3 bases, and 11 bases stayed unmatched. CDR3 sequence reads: CSASPAGVFYEQYF. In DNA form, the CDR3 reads TGCAGTGCCTCACCTGCGGGGGTGTTCTACGAGCAGTACTTC.

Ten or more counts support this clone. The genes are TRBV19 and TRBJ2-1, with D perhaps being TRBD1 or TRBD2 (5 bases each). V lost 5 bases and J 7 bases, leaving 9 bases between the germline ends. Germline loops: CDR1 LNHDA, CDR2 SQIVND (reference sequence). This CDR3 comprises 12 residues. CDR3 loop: CASSLGGNEQFF. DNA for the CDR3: TGTGCCAGTAGTCTTGGGGGTAATGAGCAGTTCTTC.

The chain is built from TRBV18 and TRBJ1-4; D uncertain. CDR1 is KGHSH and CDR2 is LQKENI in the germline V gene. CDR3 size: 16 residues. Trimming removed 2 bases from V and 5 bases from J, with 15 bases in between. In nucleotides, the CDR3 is TGTGCCAGCTCACCAGTCATAACCACGGGCAATGAAAAACTGTTTTTT. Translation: CASSPVITTGNEKLFF.

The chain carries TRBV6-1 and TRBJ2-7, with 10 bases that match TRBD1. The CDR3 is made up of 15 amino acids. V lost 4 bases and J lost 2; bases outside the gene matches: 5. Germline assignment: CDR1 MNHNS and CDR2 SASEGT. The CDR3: CASSVETGGPYEQYF. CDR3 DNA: TGTGCCAGCAGTGTTGAGACAGGGGGCCCCTACGAGCAGTACTTC.

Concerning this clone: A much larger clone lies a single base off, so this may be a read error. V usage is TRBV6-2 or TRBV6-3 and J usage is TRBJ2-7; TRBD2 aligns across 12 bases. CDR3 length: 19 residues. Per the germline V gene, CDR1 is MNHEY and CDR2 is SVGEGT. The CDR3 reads CASSYSNPLAGGLWDEHYF. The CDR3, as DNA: TGTGCCAGCAGTTACTCGAACCCCCTAGCGGGAGGGCTCTGGGACGAGCATTACTTC.

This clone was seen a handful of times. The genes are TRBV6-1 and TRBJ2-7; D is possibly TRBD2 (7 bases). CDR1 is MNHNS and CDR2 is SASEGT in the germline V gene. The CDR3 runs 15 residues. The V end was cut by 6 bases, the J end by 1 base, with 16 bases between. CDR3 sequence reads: CASSQAGTYSYEQYF. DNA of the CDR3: TGTGCCAGCAGCCAAGCGGGGACATATTCCTACGAGCAGTACTTC.

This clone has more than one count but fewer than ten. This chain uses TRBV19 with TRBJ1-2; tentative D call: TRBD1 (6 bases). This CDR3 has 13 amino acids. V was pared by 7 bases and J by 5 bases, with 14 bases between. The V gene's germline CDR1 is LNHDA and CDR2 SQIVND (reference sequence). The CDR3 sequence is CASKDGTGYGYTF. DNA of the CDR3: TGTGCCAGTAAGGATGGAACAGGGTATGGCTACACCTTC.

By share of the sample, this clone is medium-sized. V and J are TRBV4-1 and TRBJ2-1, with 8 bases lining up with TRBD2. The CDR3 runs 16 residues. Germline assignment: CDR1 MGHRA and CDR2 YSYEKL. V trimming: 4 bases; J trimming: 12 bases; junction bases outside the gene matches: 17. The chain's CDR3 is CASSPSPGTRGNAQFF. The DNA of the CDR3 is TGCGCCAGCAGCCCATCCCCCGGGACTAGGGGGAACGCGCAGTTCTTC.

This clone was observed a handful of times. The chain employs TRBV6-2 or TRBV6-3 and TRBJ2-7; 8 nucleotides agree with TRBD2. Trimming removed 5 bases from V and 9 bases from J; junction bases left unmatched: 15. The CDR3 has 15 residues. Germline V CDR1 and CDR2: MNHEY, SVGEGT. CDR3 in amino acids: CASSPPGLVRVGQYF. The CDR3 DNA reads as TGTGCCAGCAGTCCGCCGGGACTAGTTCGTGTCGGGCAGTACTTC.

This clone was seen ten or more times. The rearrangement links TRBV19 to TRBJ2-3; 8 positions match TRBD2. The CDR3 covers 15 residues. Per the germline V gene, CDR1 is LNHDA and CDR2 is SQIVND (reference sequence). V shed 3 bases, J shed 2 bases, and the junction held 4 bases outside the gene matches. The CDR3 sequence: CASSMASGLTDTQYF. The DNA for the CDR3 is TGTGCCAGTAGTATGGCTAGCGGGCTCACAGATACGCAGTATTTT.

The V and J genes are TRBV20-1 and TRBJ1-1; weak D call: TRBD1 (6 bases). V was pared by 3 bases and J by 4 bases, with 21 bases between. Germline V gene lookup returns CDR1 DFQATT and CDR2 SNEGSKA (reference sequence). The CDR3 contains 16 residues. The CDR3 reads CSASAQLGRGFTEAFF. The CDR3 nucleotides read TGCAGTGCTAGTGCTCAATTGGGCAGGGGATTCACTGAAGCTTTCTTT.

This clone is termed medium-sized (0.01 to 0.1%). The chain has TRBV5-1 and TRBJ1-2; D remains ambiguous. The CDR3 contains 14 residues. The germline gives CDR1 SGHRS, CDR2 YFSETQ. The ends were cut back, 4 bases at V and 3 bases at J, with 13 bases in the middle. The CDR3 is CASSPTRNDYGYTF. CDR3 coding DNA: TGCGCCAGCAGCCCAACAAGGAACGACTATGGCTACACCTTC.

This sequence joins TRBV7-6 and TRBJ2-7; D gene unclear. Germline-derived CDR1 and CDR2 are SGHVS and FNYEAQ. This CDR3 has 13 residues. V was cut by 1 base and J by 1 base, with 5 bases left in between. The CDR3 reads CASSLGLSYEQYF. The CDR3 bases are TGTGCCAGCAGCTTAGGGCTTTCCTACGAGCAGTACTTC.

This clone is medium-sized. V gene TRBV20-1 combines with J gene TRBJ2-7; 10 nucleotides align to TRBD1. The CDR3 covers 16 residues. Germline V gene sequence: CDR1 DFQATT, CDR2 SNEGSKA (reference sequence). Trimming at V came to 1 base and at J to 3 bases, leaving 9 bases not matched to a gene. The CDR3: CSARGYGQGEYYEQYF. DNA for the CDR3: TGCAGTGCTAGAGGATATGGACAGGGGGAATACTACGAGCAGTACTTC.